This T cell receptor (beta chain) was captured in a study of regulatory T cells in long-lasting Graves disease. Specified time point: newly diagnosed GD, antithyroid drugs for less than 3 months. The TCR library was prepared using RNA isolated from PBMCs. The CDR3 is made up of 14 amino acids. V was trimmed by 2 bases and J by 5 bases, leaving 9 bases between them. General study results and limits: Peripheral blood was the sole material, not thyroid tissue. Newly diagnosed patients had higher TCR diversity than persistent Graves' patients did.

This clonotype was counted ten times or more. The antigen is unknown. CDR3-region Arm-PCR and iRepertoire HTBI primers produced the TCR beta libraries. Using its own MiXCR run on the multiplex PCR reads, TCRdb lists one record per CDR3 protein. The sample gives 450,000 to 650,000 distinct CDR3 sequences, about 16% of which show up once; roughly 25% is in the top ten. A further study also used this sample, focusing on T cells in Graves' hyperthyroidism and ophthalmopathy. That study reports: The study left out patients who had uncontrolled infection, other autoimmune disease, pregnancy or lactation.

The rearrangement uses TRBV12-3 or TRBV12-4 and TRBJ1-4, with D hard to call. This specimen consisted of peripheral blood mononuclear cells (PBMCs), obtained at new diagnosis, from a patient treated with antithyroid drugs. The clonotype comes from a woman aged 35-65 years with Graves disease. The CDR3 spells CASSLFGANEKLFF. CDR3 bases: TGTGCCAGCAGTTTATTCGGTGCGAATGAAAAACTGTTTTTT.